Below, 10 T cell receptor beta chains from the same sample are listed, as sequenced in a study of T cells after yellow fever vaccination. TCRdb ran MiXCR on the 5' RACE reads and lists one entry per CDR3 protein. The sample lists some 97,000 distinct CDR3 sequences, under 7% occurring once. The material was CD8+ T cells sorted from PBMCs, obtained 10 days after the yellow fever booster vaccination. These TCRs come from a man aged 18 to 30 who received the YFV17D yellow fever vaccine.

This clonotype was observed a few times. The chain has TRBV5-1 and TRBJ1-1, with no clear D. Germline V CDR1 and CDR2: SGHRS, YFSETQ. The V gene lost 0 bases and the J gene lost 11 bases, with 20 bases spanning the gap. The CDR3 has 15 residues. Here the CDR3 DNA reads TGCGCCAGCAGCTTGGAATCGGGGATCACGCCGAGGGCTTTCTTT. This encodes CASSLESGITPRAFF.

V gene TRBV4-3 combines with J gene TRBJ2-7; tentative D call: TRBD1 (5 bases). Germline V gene data show CDR1 as LGHNA and CDR2 as YSLEER. V was pared by 0 bases and J by 1 base, with 13 bases between. The length of the CDR3 is 16 residues. CDR3 sequence: CASSQDPPPGSYEQYF. The CDR3 nucleotides read TGCGCCAGCAGCCAAGATCCCCCCCCAGGGTCCTACGAGCAGTACTTC.

V usage is TRBV5-4 and J usage is TRBJ2-5; D is perhaps TRBD1 or TRBD2 (5 bases each). This CDR3 has 21 amino acids. Germline V gene data show CDR1 as SGHNT and CDR2 as YYREEE (reference sequence). Trimming stripped 3 bases from V and 2 bases from J, with 32 bases between. The CDR3 DNA reads as TGTGCCAGCAGCTCCCCCGGGGTACAGCTCCAGGGTGTGGGGTCACAAGAGACCCAGTACTTC. Translated, it gives CASSSPGVQLQGVGSQETQYF.

This clonotype was seen ten or more times. The chain is built from TRBV15 and TRBJ2-7; TRBD1 matches at 8 bases. The CDR3 sequence is 15 residues long. V lost 0 bases and J lost 7; bases outside the gene matches: 8. Germline lookup yields CDR1 LNHNV and CDR2 YYDKDF (reference sequence). This CDR3 is CATSRDRGQTREQYF. CDR3 DNA: TGTGCCACCAGCAGAGACAGGGGGCAGACTAGGGAGCAGTACTTC.

This clonotype was observed a few times. The chain employs TRBV5-1 and TRBJ2-7; possible D gene TRBD1, 6 bases. Deletions cut 4 bases from V and 3 bases from J, with 11 bases between. The CDR3 has 13 amino acids. Looked up from germline, CDR1 is SGHRS and CDR2 is YFSETQ. The CDR3 spells CASSMDSNYEQYF. CDR3 bases: TGCGCCAGCAGCATGGACAGCAACTACGAGCAGTACTTC.

V gene TRBV4-1 combines with J gene TRBJ2-7; 10 positions match TRBD2. Germline loops: CDR1 MGHRA, CDR2 YSYEKL. The CDR3 extends over 15 amino acids. Losses at the gene ends were 6 bases for V and 3 bases for J; bases not matched to a gene: 8. The CDR3 nucleotides read TGCGCCAGCAGGTTCCGGACTAGCGGCAACTACGAGCAGTACGTC. Amino acid sequence: CASRFRTSGNYEQYV.

The J gene is TRBJ2-1, the V gene TRBV4-3; D remains ambiguous. Germline V gives CDR1 LGHNA, CDR2 YSLEER. This CDR3 has 15 residues. V gave up 0 bases and J gave up 1 base, with 7 bases separating them. This CDR3 reads CASSQDQRSYNEQFF. The DNA for the CDR3 is TGCGCCAGCAGCCAAGATCAAAGGTCCTACAATGAGCAGTTCTTC.

This clonotype was observed a few times. The rearrangement links TRBV11-2 to TRBJ2-7; D is possibly TRBD2 (5 bases). Germline CDR1 reads SGHAT; CDR2 reads FQNNGV. CDR3 length: 16 residues. V shed 0 bases and J shed 2 bases, with 14 bases lying between them. This CDR3 is CASSLDPGVGAYEQYF. CDR3 DNA: TGTGCCAGCAGCTTAGATCCCGGCGTCGGGGCCTACGAGCAGTACTTC.

There are a few counts of this clonotype. The chain joins TRBV6-4 to TRBJ2-2; D possibly corresponds to TRBD2 (5 bases). V was trimmed by 8 bases and J by 1 base, leaving 14 bases between them. This CDR3 contains 15 residues. The V gene's germline CDR1 is MRHNA and CDR2 SNTAGT. CDR3 loop: CASAPVAGNTGELFF. DNA for the CDR3: TGTGCCAGCGCACCGGTGGCGGGGAACACCGGGGAGCTGTTTTTT.

V gene TRBV9 combines with J gene TRBJ1-4, with 7 bases matching TRBD1. The CDR3 contains 14 residues. Germline lookup yields CDR1 SGDLS and CDR2 YYNGEE. The V and J ends lost 4 bases and 8 bases, in that order; junction bases with no gene match: 8. CDR3 bases: TGTGCCAGCAGCCCCCGCCCGGACAGGGAAAAACTGTTTTTT. This sequence encodes CASSPRPDREKLFF.